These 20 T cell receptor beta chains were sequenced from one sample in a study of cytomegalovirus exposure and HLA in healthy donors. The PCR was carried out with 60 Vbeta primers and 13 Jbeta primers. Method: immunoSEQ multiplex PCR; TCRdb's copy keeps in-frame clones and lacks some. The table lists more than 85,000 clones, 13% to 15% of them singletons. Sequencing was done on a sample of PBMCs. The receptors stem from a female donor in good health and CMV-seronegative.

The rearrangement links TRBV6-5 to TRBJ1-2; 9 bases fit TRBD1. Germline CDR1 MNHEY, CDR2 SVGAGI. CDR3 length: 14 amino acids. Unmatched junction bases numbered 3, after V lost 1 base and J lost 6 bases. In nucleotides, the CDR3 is TGTGCCAGCAGTTACTTACAGGGGGCAAATGGCTACACCTTC. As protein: CASSYLQGANGYTF.

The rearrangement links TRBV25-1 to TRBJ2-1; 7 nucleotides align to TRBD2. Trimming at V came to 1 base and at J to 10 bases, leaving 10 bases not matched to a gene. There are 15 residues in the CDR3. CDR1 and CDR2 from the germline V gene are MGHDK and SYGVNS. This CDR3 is CASSEWAGATREQFF. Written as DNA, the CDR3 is TGTGCCAGCAGTGAATGGGCGGGAGCCACCAGGGAGCAGTTCTTC.

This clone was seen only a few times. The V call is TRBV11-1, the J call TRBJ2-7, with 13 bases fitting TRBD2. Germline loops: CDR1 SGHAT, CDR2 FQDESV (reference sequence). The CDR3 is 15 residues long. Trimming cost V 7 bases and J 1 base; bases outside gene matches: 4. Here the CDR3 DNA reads TGTGCCAGCACCTCGGGACTAGCGGGATCCTACGAGCAGTACTTC. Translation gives CASTSGLAGSYEQYF.

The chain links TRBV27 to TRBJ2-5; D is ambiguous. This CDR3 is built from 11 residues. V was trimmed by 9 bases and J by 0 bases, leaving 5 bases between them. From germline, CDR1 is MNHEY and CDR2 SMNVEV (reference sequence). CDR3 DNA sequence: TGTGCCAGGGCGGACCAAGAGACCCAGTACTTC. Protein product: CARADQETQYF.

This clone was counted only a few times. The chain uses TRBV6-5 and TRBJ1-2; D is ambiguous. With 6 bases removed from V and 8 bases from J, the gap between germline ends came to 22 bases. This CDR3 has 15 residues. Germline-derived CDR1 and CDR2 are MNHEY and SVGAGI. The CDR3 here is CASSTPHRGPKGYTF. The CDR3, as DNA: TGTGCCAGCAGCACCCCACACAGAGGGCCCAAAGGCTACACCTTC.

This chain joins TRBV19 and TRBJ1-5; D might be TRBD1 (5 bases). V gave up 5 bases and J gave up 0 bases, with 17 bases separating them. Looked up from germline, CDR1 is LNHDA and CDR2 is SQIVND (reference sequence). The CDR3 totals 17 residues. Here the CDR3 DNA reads TGTGCCAGTAGTCTACCGCCTTTGGGGCTTAGCAATCAGCCCCAGCATTTT. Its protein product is CASSLPPLGLSNQPQHF.

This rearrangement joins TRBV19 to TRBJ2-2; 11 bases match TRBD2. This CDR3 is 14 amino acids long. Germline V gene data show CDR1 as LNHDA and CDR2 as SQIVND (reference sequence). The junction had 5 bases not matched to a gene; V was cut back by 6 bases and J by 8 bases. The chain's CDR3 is CASRLAGAVGELFF. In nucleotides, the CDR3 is TGTGCCAGTAGACTAGCGGGAGCCGTGGGGGAGCTGTTTTTT.

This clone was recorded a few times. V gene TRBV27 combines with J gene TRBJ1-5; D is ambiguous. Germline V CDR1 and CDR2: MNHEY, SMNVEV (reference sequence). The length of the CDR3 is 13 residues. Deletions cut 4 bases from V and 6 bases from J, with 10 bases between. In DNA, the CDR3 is TGTGCCAGCAGTTATCAACGAGGTCAGCCCCAGCATTTT. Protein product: CASSYQRGQPQHF.

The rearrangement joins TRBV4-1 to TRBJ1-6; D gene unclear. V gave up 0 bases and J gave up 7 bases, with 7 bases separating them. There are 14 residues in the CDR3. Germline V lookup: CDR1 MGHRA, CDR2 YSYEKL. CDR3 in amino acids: CASSQDRGNSPLHF. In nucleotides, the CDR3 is TGCGCCAGCAGCCAAGATCGAGGAAATTCACCCCTCCACTTT.

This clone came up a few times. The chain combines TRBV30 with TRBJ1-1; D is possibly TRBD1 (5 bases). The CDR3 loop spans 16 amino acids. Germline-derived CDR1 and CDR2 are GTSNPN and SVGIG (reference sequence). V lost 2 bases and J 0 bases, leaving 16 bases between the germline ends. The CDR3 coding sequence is TGTGCCTGGAGTCGAATGGGGGGATTAATGAACACTGAAGCTTTCTTT. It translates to CAWSRMGGLMNTEAFF. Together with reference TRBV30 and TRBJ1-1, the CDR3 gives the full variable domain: SQTIHQWPATLVQPVGSPLSLECTVEGTSNPNLYWYRQAAGRGLQLLFYSVGIGQISSEVPQNLSASRPQDRQFILSSKKLLLSDSGFYLCAWSRMGGLMNTEAFFGQGTRLTVV.

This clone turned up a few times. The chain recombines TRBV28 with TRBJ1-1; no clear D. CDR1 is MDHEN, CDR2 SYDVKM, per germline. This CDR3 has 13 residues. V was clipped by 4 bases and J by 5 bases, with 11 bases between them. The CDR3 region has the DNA TGTGCCAGCAGTTCGACGGGAGATACTGAAGCTTTCTTT. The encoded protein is CASSSTGDTEAFF. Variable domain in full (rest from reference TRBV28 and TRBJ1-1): DVKVTQSSRYLVKRTGEKVFLECVQDMDHENMFWYRQDPGLGLRLIYFSYDVKMKEKGDIPEGYSVSREKKERFSLILESASTNQTSMYLCASSSTGDTEAFFGQGTRLTVV.

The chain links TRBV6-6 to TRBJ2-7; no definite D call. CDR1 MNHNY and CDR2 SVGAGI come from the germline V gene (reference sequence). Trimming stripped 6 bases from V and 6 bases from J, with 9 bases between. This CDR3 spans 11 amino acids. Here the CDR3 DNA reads TGTGCCAGCAGCACTCCGGGCGAGCAGTACTTC. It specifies CASSTPGEQYF.

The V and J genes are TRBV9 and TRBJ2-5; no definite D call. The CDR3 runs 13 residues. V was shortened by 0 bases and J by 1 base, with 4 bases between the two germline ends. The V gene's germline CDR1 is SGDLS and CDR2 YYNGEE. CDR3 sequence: CASSVGAQETQYF. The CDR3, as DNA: TGTGCCAGCAGCGTAGGGGCCCAAGAGACCCAGTACTTC.

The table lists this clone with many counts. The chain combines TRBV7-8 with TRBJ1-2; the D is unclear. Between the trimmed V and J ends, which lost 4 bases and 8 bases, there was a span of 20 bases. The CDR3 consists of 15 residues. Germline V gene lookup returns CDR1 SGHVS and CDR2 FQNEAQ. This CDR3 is CASSSHSTHSRGYTF. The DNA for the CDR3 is TGTGCCAGCAGCTCCCATTCGACACATTCGCGAGGCTACACCTTC.

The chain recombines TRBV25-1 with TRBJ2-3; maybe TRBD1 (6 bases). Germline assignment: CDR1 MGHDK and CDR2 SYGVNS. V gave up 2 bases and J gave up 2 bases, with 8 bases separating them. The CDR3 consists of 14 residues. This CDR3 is CASSEGGSTDTQYF. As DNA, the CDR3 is TGTGCCAGCAGTGAAGGGGGCTCCACAGATACGCAGTATTTT. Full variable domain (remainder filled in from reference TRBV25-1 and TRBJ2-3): EADIYQTPRYLVIGTGKKITLECSQTMGHDKMYWYQQDPGMELHLIHYSYGVNSTEKGDLSSESTVSRIRTEHFPLTLESARPSHTSQYLCASSEGGSTDTQYFGPGTRLTVL.

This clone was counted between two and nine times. In DNA, the CDR3 is TGTGCCAGCAGCTTAGGGGCGACCATACAAGAGACCCAGTACTTC. It is translated as CASSLGATIQETQYF. The chain carries TRBV7-2 and TRBJ2-5, with no clear D. CDR1 and CDR2 from the germline V gene are SGHTA and FQGNSA. V dropped 1 base and J dropped 2 bases, with 11 bases sitting between them. CDR3 length equals 15 residues.

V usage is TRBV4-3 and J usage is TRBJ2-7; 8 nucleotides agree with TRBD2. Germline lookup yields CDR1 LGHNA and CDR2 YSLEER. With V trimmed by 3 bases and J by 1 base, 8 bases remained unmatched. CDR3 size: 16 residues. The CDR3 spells CASSQTSGTRSYEQYF. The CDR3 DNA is TGCGCCAGCAGCCAGACTTCCGGGACTAGGTCCTACGAGCAGTACTTC.

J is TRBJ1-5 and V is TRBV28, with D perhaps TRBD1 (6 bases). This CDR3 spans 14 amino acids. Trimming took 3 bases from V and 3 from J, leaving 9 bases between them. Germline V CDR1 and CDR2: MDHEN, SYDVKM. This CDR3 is CASSFTGNNQPQHF. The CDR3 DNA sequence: TGTGCCAGCAGTTTCACAGGGAACAATCAGCCCCAGCATTTT.

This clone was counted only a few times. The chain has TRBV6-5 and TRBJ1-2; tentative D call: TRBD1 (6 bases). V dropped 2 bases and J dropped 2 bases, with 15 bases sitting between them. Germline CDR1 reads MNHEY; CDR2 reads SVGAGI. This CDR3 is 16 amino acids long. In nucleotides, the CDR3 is TGTGCCAGCAGTTACACCAGACGACAGGTGAACTATGGCTACACCTTC. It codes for CASSYTRRQVNYGYTF.

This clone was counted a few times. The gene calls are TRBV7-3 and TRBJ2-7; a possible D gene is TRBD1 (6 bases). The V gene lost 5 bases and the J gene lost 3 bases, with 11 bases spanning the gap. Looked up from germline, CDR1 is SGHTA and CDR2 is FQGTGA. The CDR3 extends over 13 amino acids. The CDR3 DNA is TGTGCCAGCAGCGCGGACAGTGGCTACGAGCAGTACTTC. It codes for CASSADSGYEQYF.